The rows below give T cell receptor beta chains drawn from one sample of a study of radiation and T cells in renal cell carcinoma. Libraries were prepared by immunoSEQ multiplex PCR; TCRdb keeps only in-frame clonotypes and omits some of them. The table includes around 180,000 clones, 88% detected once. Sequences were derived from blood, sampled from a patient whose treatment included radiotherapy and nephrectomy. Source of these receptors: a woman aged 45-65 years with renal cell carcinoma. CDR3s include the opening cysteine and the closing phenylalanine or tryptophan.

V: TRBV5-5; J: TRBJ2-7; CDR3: CASSLVLAGVHEQYF
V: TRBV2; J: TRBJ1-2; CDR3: CASRVLYGYTF
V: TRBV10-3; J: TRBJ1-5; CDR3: CAISEVRGDQPQHF
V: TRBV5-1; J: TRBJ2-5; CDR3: CASSQTSLETQYF
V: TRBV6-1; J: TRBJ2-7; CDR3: CASREADRVVYEQYF
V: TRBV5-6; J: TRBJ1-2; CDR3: CASSPWDRREANYGYTF
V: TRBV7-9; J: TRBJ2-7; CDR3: CASSYDGDSSYEQYF
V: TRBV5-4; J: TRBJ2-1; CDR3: CASSPTGFNEQFF
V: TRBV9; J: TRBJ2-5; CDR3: CASSVVAGGNQETQYF
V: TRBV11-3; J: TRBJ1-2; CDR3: CASSLVRGKAYGYTF
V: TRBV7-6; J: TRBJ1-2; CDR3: CALEGPKNYGYTF
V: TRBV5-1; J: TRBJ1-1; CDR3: CASSFGEITEAFF
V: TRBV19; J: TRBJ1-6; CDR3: CASSIVAFQNSPLHF
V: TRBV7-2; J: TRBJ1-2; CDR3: CASSLERFYGYTF
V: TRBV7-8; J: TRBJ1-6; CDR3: CASRMTGGNSPLHF
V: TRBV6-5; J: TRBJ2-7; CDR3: CASKRGQTSDEQYF
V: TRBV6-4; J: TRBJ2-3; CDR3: CASSFIAGNTDTQYF
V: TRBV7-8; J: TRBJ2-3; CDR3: CASSLAVSTDTQYF
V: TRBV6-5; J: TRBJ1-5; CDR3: CASRQQGGGNQPQHF
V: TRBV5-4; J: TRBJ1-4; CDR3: CASKRTGNNEKLFF
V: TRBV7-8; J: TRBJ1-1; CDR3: CASSFRSGGQGTEAFF
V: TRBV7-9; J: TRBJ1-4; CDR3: CASSLSENEKLFF
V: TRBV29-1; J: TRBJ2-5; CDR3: CSALGGGQETQYF
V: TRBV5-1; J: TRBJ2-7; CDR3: CASSLLGVDEQYF
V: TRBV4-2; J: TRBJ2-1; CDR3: CASSQDMRESSYNEQFF
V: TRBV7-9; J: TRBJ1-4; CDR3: CASSTGTVNEKLFF
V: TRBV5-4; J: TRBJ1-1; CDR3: CASSFTGTEAFF
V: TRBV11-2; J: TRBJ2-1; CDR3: CASSFQGAGDEQFF
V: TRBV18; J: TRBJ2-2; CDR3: CASSRDRNSNTGELFF
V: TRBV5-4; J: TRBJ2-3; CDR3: CASAGGGAPGTDTQYF
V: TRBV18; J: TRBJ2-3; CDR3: CASSSTAPTDTQYF
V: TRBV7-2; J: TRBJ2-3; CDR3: CASSLARLAGGPSLGTDTQYF
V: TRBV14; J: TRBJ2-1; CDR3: CASSPRLAGEQFF
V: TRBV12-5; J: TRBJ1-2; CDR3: CASGTGFGYTF
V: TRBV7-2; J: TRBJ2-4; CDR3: CASSLPSGGAKNIQYF
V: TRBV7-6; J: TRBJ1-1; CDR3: CASSTRLGTEAFF
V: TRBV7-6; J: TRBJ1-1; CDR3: CASSLRGQFEAFF
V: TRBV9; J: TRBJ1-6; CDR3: CASSGDVGSPLHF
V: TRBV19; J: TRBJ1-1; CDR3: CASKTGAASAEAFF
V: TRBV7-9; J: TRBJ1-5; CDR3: CASSRDNANQPQHF
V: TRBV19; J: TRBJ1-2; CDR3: CASSPITGFGYTF
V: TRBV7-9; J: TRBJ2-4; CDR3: CASSFSRLGVAKNIQYF
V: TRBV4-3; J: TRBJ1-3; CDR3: CASSQASGGGSGNTIYF
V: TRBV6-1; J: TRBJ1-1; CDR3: CASSAGTLRPEAFF
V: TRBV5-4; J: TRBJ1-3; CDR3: CASSLEQGAGNTIYF
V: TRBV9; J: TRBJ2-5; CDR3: CASSVGYLASSQETQYF
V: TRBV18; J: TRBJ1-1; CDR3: CASSQGGGRAFF
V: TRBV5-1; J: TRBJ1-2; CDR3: CASSPGQGLSYGYTF
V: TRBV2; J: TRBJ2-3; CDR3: CASSEPISGDADTQYF
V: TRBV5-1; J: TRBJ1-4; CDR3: CASSWTKNEKLFF
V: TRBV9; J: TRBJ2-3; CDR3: CASSLDDREADTQYF
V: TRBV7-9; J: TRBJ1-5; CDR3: CASSYRNQPQHF
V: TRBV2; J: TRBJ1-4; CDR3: CASSEKGWSEKLFF
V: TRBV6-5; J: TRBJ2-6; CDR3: CASSLGMRSGANVLTF
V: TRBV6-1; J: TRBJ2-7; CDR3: CASSEARQKPYEQYF
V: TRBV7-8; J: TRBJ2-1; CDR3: CASSLGISEYNEQFF
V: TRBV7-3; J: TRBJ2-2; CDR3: CASSLTSNTGELFF